These T cell receptor beta chains were read from a single sample in a study of blood T cell repertoires in COVID-19. Libraries were prepared by immunoSEQ multiplex PCR; TCRdb keeps only in-frame clonotypes and omits some of them. This sample has 200,000 to 250,000 clones, with around 80% found just once. Material: peripheral blood. These TCRs come from a human donor in a cohort sampled during active COVID-19. CDR3s include the opening cysteine and the closing phenylalanine or tryptophan. D genes are given only for firm matches. The size of a clone is reported for some rows only, either as once, few or many, or as a class for expanded clones.

v_call	clone_size	j_call	d_call	cdr3_aa	cdr3_nt
TRBV2	.	TRBJ2-2	TRBD1	CASGTGNTGELFF	TGTGCCAGCGGGACAGGGAACACCGGGGAGCTGTTTTTT
TRBV28	once	TRBJ2-1	.	CASRLGGHNEQFF	TGTGCCAGCCGTCTTGGGGGCCACAATGAGCAGTTCTTC
TRBV27	.	TRBJ2-3	TRBD2	CASSFRPWIAGGPPDTQYF	TGTGCCAGCAGTTTCCGGCCGTGGATAGCGGGAGGGCCACCGGATACGCAGTATTTT
TRBV28	.	TRBJ2-3	.	CASRGTGSTDTQYF	TGTGCCAGCAGAGGGACTGGATCCACAGATACGCAGTATTTT
TRBV10-2	.	TRBJ2-4	TRBD2	CASSPTSGSTGAKNIQYF	TGCGCCAGCAGTCCTACTAGCGGGAGCACGGGTGCCAAAAACATTCAGTACTTC
TRBV21-1	once	TRBJ1-1	.	CASSTTGTAEAFF	TGTGCCAGCAGCACTACAGGGACCGCTGAAGCTTTCTTT
TRBV27	few	TRBJ1-6	TRBD1	CASRLTGGNSPLHF	TGTGCCAGCAGACTAACAGGGGGAAATTCACCCCTCCACTTT
TRBV6-1	.	TRBJ1-5	.	CASSEMGDQPQHF	TGTGCCAGCAGTGAAATGGGAGATCAGCCCCAGCATTTT
TRBV28	.	TRBJ1-1	.	CALSGSAGEAFF	TGTGCCCTTAGCGGTTCAGCCGGTGAAGCTTTCTTT
TRBV6-6	.	TRBJ1-1	.	CASSQRVIRGPEAFF	TGTGCCAGCTCCCAAAGGGTTATCAGGGGACCTGAAGCTTTCTTT
TRBV6-2/TRBV6-3	.	TRBJ1-5	.	CASSLGGTDQPQHF	TGTGCCAGCAGCCTGGGAGGTACCGATCAGCCCCAGCATTTT
TRBV12-3/TRBV12-4	.	TRBJ1-2	.	CASSFGGYGYTF	TGTGCCAGCAGTTTTGGCGGCTATGGCTACACCTTC
TRBV10-3	.	TRBJ1-6	TRBD1	CATGTGENSPLHF	TGTGCCACCGGGACAGGGGAAAATTCACCCCTCCACTTT
TRBV6-2/TRBV6-3	few	TRBJ2-7	TRBD1	CASSYAGQGAFYEQYF	TGTGCCAGCAGTTACGCCGGACAGGGTGCCTTCTACGAGCAGTACTTC
TRBV5-1	.	TRBJ2-5	.	CASSSGLPGETQYF	TGCGCCAGCAGCTCCGGACTGCCGGGGGAGACCCAGTACTTC
TRBV28	.	TRBJ1-1	TRBD1	CASSPLWTGRGSEAFF	TGTGCCAGCAGTCCACTCTGGACAGGCAGGGGCTCTGAAGCTTTCTTT
TRBV2	.	TRBJ1-5	TRBD1	CASSETGRNQPQHF	TGTGCCAGCAGTGAGACAGGGCGAAATCAGCCCCAGCATTTT
TRBV5-4	few	TRBJ2-5	TRBD2	CASSLDGGGTQYF	TGTGCCAGCAGCTTGGATGGGGGGGGGACCCAGTACTTC
TRBV19	.	TRBJ2-5	TRBD2	CASSLETSLFQETQYF	TGTGCCAGTAGTCTCGAGACTAGCCTGTTCCAAGAGACCCAGTACTTC
TRBV3-1/TRBV3-2	many	TRBJ2-1	TRBD2	CASSARAGGYNEQFF	TGTGCCAGCAGCGCACGAGCGGGGGGTTACAATGAGCAGTTCTTC
TRBV20-1	.	TRBJ2-6	.	CSAKWGGVLTF	TGCAGTGCTAAGTGGGGAGGTGTCCTGACTTTC
TRBV5-4	.	TRBJ1-2	TRBD1	CASRGTEPNYGYTF	TGTGCCAGCAGAGGGACAGAACCCAACTATGGCTACACCTTC
TRBV12-5	.	TRBJ2-2	.	CASGLPSGQNTGELFF	TGTGCTAGTGGTTTACCTTCGGGACAGAACACCGGGGAGCTGTTTTTT
TRBV21-1	.	TRBJ2-1	.	CASSKELADRYNEQFF	TGTGCCAGCAGCAAAGAACTAGCGGACAGATACAATGAGCAGTTCTTC
TRBV27	once	TRBJ2-5	TRBD1	CASSPGTGGETQYF	TGTGCCAGCAGTCCCGGGACAGGGGGTGAGACCCAGTACTTC
TRBV2	.	TRBJ1-2	TRBD1	CASSGTGYGYTF	TGTGCCAGCAGCGGGACAGGGTATGGCTACACCTTC
TRBV4-1	.	TRBJ2-7	.	CASSGVWGDSYEQYF	TGCGCCAGCAGTGGGGTTTGGGGAGACTCCTACGAGCAGTACTTC
TRBV6-5	.	TRBJ2-6	TRBD2	CASSSGGSGANVLTF	TGTGCCAGCAGTTCGGGGGGTTCTGGGGCCAACGTCCTGACTTTC
TRBV28	.	TRBJ2-2	TRBD1	CASSFPRQGSPTGELFF	TGTGCCAGCAGTTTTCCCAGACAGGGGTCTCCCACCGGGGAGCTGTTTTTT
TRBV5-4	.	TRBJ2-3	TRBD2	CASSLGLARDADTQYF	TGTGCCAGCAGCTTGGGACTAGCTCGGGATGCAGATACGCAGTATTTT
TRBV18	.	TRBJ1-1	TRBD1	CASSLGQGRNTEAFF	TGTGCCAGCTCTCTGGGACAGGGGCGCAACACTGAAGCTTTCTTT
TRBV24-1	.	TRBJ2-7	.	CATASWGEDEQYF	TGTGCCACCGCGTCCTGGGGCGAGGACGAGCAGTACTTC
TRBV11-2	.	TRBJ2-1	.	CASSGRTGETYNEQFF	TGTGCCAGCAGCGGACGCACGGGAGAAACCTACAATGAGCAGTTCTTC
TRBV18	.	TRBJ1-5	.	CASSPTQTNNQPQHF	TGTGCCAGCTCACCAACACAGACTAATAATCAGCCCCAGCATTTT
TRBV6-2/TRBV6-3	.	TRBJ2-5	TRBD2	CASSYATSGVQETQYF	TGTGCCAGCAGTTACGCCACTAGCGGGGTCCAAGAGACCCAGTACTTC
TRBV18	.	TRBJ2-7	TRBD2	CASSPVGNSGSTPPSF	TGTGCCAGCTCACCAGTCGGGAATAGCGGGAGCACTCCCCCAAGTTTC